This entry describes one T cell receptor (beta chain). The antigen it recognizes is unknown. Within one base of it there is no much larger clone, and no base qualities were kept. TCRbeta CDR3 regions were amplified from genomic DNA by means of the immunoSEQ Assay, a bias-controlled multiplex PCR. The study's processing was this. Within the assay, amplification of reference gene primers was used to estimate how many nucleated cells each sample contained. To quantify the absolute abundance of each unique TCRbeta CDR3 rearrangement, sequence reads were collapsed and filtered. For each sample, productive Simpson clonality was calculated by taking the square root of Simpson's diversity index across productive rearrangements. The clones in this table, taken by TCRdb from immuneACCESS, are in-frame only. Not every clone is retained; where verified, under half of the shortfall comes from an unresolved V gene, and the cause of the rest is unknown. The V and J calls and the clone size are those of that table, but D and trimming were determined from the DNA. Counted in this sample were about 140,000 clones; around three quarters of them appeared once. The top ten hold 3% to 4.5% of the sample.

From a lookup of the germline V gene, CDR1 and CDR2 are MDHEN and SYDVKM. Relative to germline, V is missing 7 bases and J is missing 5 bases, with 13 bases of the junction outside any gene match. Its CDR3 holds 15 amino acids, cysteine through phenylalanine. The read is trimmed to its CDR3 DNA, 45 bases read in frame from base 1. These data belong to a study of blood T cell repertoires in COVID-19 (dated by TCRdb to 2020 to 2022). Notes on the research overall: Collaborator samples came from the United States, Italy and Spain and covered acute and convalescent phases of COVID-19. The material from the prospective study consisted of cDNA or gDNA derived from T cells, B-cell-depleted T cells, or PBMCs. Samples came from the ongoing ImmuneRACE study (first 160 participants) plus 1,254 subjects from 6 global collaborators. Subjects who had been exposed to COVID-19, were actively infected with it, or had recovered from it provided the deeply sampled blood TCRbeta repertoires that made up the dataset. The repertoires were released in a freely available public database meant as a resource for research on the immune response to SARS-CoV-2. Where available, HLA class I and class II types were taken from metadata supplied by the sample provider and were not determined by assay-based typing. Sample metadata almost always included a de-identified subject ID, COVID-19 status, age in years and sex.

The collaborating institutions used their own protocols to collect whole blood in K2EDTA tubes. For TCRbeta analysis, collaborators shipped samples as frozen whole blood, isolated PBMCs, or DNA extracted from either of those sample types. Results the study describes overall, beyond this receptor: How much clinical and demographic metadata was included differed by source and by participant, and the metadata was provided uncurated.

Sequenced sample: peripheral blood. The rearranged chain carries TRBV28 and TRBJ2-7, with 8 bases matching TRBD1. This clonotype was obtained from a man aged 55 to 70 with acute or convalescent COVID-19. The CDR3: CASIPQRTGSDEQYF. The sequenced DNA: TGTGCCAGCATTCCACAACGGACAGGGAGTGACGAGCAGTACTTC.